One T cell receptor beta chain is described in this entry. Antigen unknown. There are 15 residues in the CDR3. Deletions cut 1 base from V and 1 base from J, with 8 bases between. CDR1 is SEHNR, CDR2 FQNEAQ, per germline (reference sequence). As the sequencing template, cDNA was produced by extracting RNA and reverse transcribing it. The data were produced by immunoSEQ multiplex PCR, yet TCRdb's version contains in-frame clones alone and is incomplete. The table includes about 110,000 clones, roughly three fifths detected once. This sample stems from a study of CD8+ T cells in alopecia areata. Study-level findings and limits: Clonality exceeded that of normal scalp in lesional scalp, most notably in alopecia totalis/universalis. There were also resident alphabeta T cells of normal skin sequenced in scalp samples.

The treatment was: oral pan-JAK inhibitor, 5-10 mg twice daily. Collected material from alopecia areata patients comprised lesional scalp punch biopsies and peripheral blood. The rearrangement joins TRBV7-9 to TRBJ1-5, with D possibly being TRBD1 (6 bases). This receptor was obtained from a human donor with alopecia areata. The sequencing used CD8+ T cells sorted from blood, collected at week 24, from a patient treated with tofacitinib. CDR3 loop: CASSLGTASNQPQHF. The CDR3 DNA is TGTGCCAGCAGCTTAGGGACAGCAAGCAATCAGCCCCAGCATTTT.